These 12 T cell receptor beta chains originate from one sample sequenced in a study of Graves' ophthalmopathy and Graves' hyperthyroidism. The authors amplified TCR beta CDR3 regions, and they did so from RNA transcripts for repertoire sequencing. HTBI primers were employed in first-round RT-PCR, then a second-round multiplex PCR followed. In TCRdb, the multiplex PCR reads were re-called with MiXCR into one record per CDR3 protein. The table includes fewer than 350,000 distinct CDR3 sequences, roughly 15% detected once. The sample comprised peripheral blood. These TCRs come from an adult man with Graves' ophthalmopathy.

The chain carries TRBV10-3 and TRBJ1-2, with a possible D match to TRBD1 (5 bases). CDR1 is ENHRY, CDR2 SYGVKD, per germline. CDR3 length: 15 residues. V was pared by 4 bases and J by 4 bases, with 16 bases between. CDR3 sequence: CAISAYDDSGYGYTF. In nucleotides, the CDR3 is TGTGCCATCAGTGCCTATGATGACAGTGGCTATGGCTACACCTTC.

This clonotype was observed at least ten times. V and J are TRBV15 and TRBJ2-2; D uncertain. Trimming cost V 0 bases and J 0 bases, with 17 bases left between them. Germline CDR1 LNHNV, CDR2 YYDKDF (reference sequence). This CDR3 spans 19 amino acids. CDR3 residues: CATSRDAWSINTNTGELFF. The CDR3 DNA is TGTGCCACCAGCAGAGATGCTTGGTCGATCAACACGAACACCGGGGAGCTGTTTTTT.

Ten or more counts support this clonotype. The DNA for the CDR3 is TGCAGTGCTAAAGACAGGGGGCGAGAGACCCAGTACTTC. This sequence encodes CSAKDRGRETQYF. V is TRBV20-1 and J is TRBJ2-5, with TRBD1 matching over 10 bases. The germline CDR1 and CDR2 sequences are DFQATT and SNEGSKA (reference sequence). V was pared by 4 bases and J by 4 bases, with 3 bases of the junction left unmatched. The CDR3 length is 13 residues.

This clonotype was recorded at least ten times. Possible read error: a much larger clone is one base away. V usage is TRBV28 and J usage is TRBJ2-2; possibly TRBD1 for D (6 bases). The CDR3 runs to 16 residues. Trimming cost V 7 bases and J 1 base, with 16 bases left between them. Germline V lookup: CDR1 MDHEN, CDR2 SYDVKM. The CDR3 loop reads CASTRIGGENTGELFF. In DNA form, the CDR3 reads TGTGCCAGCACCAGAATAGGGGGAGAGAACACCGGGGAGCTGTTTTTT.

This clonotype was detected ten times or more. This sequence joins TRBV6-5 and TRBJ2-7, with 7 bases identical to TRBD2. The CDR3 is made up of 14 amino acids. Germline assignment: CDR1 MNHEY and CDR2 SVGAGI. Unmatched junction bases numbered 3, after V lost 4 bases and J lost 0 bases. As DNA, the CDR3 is TGTGCCAGCAGTTCTAGCGGAACCTCCTACGAGCAGTACTTC. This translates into CASSSSGTSYEQYF.

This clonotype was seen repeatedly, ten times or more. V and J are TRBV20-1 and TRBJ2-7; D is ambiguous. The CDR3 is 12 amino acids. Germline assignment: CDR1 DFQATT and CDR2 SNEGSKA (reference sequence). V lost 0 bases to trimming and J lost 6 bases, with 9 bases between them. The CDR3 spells CSARDRASEQYF. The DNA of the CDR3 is TGCAGTGCTAGAGATCGTGCTAGCGAGCAGTACTTC.

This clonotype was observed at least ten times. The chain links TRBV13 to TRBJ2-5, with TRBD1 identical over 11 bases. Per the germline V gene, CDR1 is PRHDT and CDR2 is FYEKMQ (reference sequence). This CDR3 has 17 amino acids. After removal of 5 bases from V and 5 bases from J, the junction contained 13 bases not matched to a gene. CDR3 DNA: TGTGCCAGCAGCGCTGGACAGGGGGCGCTAATAGGGGAGACCCAGTACTTC. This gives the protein CASSAGQGALIGETQYF.

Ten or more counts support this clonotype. CDR3 bases: TGTGCCAGCAGCGGACAGGGGAACACTGAAGCTTTCTTT. This encodes CASSGQGNTEAFF. V usage is TRBV2 and J usage is TRBJ1-1; TRBD1 matches at 8 bases. The CDR3 is made up of 13 amino acids. Unmatched junction bases numbered 1, after V lost 6 bases and J lost 1 base. Germline V lookup: CDR1 SNHLY, CDR2 FYNNEI.

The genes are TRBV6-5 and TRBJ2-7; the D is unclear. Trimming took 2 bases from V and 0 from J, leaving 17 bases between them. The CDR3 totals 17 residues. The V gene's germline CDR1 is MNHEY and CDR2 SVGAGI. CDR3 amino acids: CASSYNQRPTASYEQYF. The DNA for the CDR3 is TGTGCCAGCAGTTACAACCAGCGACCTACCGCCTCCTACGAGCAGTACTTC.

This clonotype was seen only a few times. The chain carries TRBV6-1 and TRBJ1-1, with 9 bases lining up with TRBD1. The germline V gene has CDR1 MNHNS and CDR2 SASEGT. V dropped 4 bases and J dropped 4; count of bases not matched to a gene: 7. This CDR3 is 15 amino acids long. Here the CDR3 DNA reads TGTGCCAGCAGTGCCGCTCGGACAGGGGTCACTGAAGCTTTCTTT. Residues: CASSAARTGVTEAFF.

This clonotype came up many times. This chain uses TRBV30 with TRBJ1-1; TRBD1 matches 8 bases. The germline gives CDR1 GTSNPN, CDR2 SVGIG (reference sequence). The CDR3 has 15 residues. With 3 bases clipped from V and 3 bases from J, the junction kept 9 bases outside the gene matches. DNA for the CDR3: TGTGCCTGGAGGGGAGGCAGGGGGCGGTACACTGAAGCTTTCTTT. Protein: CAWRGGRGRYTEAFF.

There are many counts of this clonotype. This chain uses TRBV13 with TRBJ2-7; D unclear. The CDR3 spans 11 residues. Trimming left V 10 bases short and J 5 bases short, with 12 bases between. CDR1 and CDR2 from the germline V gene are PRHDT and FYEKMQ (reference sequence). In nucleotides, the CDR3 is TGTGCCACCGAAGGGCCGAACGAGCAGTACTTC. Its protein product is CATEGPNEQYF.